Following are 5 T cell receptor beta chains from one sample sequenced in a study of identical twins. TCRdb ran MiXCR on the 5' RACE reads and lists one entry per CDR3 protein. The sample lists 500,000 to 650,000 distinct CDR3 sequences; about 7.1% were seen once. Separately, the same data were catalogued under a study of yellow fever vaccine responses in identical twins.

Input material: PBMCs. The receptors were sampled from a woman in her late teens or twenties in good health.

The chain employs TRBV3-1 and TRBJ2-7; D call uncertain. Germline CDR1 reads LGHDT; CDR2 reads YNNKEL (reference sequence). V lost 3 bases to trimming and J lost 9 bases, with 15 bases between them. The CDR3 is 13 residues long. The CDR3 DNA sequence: TGTGCCAGCAGCCACGCGGAGACCTCGTGGCAGTACTTC. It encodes CASSHAETSWQYF.

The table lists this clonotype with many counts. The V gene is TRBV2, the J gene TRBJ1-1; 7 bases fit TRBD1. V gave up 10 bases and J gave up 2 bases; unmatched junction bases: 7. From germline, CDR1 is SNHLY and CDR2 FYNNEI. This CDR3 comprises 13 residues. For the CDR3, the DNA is TGTGCCACCCCGACAGGGTACAACACTGAAGCTTTCTTT. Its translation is CATPTGYNTEAFF.

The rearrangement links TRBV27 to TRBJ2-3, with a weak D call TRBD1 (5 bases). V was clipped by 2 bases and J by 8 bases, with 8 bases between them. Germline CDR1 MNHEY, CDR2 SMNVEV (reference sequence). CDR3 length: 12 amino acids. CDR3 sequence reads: CASSLNGATQYF. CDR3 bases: TGTGCCAGCAGTTTAAATGGGGCTACGCAGTATTTT.

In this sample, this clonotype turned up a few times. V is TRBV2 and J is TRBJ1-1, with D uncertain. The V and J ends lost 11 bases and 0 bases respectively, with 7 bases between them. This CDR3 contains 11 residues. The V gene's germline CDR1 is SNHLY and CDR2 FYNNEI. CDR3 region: CAGQVNTEAFF. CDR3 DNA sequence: TGTGCCGGCCAGGTGAACACTGAAGCTTTCTTT.

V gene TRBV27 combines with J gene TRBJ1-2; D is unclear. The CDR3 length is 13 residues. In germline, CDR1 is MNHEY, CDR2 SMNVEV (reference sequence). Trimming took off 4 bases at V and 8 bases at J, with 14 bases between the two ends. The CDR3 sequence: CASSSYRGDGYTF. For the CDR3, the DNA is TGTGCCAGCAGTTCCTACAGAGGCGACGGCTACACCTTC.